This TCR beta chain stems from a study of blood T cells in healthy people across ages. A second PCR, run for roughly 7 to 11 cycles, used a sample-barcoded 5' primer plus a J-beta primer mix. MiXCR, applied by TCRdb to the 5' RACE reads, yields one record per CDR3 protein. The data hold around 1.1 million distinct CDR3 sequences, with roughly two fifths observed a single time. To note about this clonotype: Its antigen is undetermined. An end of the junction differs from the germline gene, which may be a read error.

The CDR3 consists of 13 residues. The germline V gene encodes CDR1 ENHRY and CDR2 SYGVKD. Whole-study results and caveats: The study regarded diversity estimates from one million T cells as underestimates.

V gene TRBV10-3 combines with J gene TRBJ2-3; unclear D gene. The source of this sequence is a man aged 18 to 29 in good health. The sequencing sample was made of blood. The chain's CDR3 is CAISSASGDTQYF. In nucleotides, the CDR3 is TGTGCCATCAGCTCTGCTAGTGGGGATACACAGTATTTT.